These 17 T cell receptor beta chains share one sample of origin, sequenced in a study of CD4+ T cells in melanoma. Assay: immunoSEQ multiplex PCR; the TCRdb copy retains only in-frame clones and omits some. Among about 120,000 clones listed, roughly 90% were seen once. The source material was peripheral blood. The receptors stem from a human donor with melanoma.

Only one count was recorded for this clone. The chain has TRBV28 and TRBJ1-3; a possible D gene is TRBD1 (5 bases). Per the germline V gene, CDR1 is MDHEN and CDR2 is SYDVKM. V lost 6 bases to trimming and J lost 1 base, with 13 bases between them. This CDR3 spans 15 amino acids. The CDR3 protein is CASSGRGESGNTIYF. CDR3 coding DNA: TGTGCCAGCAGCGGACGAGGGGAGTCTGGAAACACCATATATTTT.

This chain joins TRBV2 and TRBJ2-7, with D perhaps TRBD1 (6 bases). This CDR3 comprises 14 residues. Per the germline V gene, CDR1 is SNHLY and CDR2 is FYNNEI. V lost 4 bases and J lost 4, with 14 bases in between. The CDR3 DNA sequence: TGTGCCAGCAGTGCTCAACAGGGAGTTTACGAGCAGTACTTC. As protein: CASSAQQGVYEQYF.

The sample holds one count of this clone. The rearrangement joins TRBV6-5 to TRBJ2-3; TRBD2 matches 12 bases. CDR1 and CDR2 (germline): MNHEY, SVGAGI. Germline trimming cut 6 bases from V and 13 bases from J; bases unmatched to any gene: 14. This CDR3 has 15 amino acids. CDR3 region: CASRERTSGAGLEYF. The CDR3 DNA is TGTGCCAGCAGGGAGCGGACTAGCGGGGCCGGTTTGGAGTATTTT.

J is TRBJ2-7 and V is TRBV28; possible D gene TRBD1, 5 bases. The CDR3 loop spans 12 amino acids. The V gene's germline CDR1 is MDHEN and CDR2 SYDVKM. Deletions cut 5 bases from V and 7 bases from J, with 12 bases between. The CDR3 protein is CASSLTAKEQYF. In DNA, the CDR3 is TGTGCCAGCAGTCTGACAGCCAAGGAGCAGTACTTC.

The chain couples TRBV7-9 to TRBJ2-7, with D possibly being TRBD1 (6 bases). The V and J ends lost 1 base and 4 bases respectively, with 11 bases between them. The CDR3 is made up of 14 amino acids. Germline lookup yields CDR1 SEHNR and CDR2 FQNEAQ (reference sequence). CDR3 in amino acids: CASSLEVTGYEQYF. The DNA of the CDR3 is TGTGCCAGCAGCTTAGAGGTGACAGGTTACGAGCAGTACTTC.

This clone was seen a single time. The V and J genes are TRBV18 and TRBJ1-1; the D gene is possibly TRBD1 (5 bases). V shed 5 bases and J shed 4 bases, with 11 bases lying between them. CDR1 and CDR2 from the germline V gene are KGHSH and LQKENI. CDR3 size: 13 residues. The CDR3 DNA reads TGTGCCAGCTCATCCTCGGGGGGCACTGAAGCTTTCTTT. It encodes CASSSSGGTEAFF.

This chain connects TRBV9 to TRBJ1-2, with 9 bases lining up with TRBD1. V shed 2 bases, J shed 4 bases, and the junction held 6 bases outside the gene matches. The CDR3 is made up of 15 amino acids. The germline gives CDR1 SGDLS, CDR2 YYNGEE. This CDR3 is CASSVRQGETYGYTF. The CDR3 DNA is TGTGCCAGCAGCGTCAGACAGGGGGAGACCTATGGCTACACCTTC. The full variable domain, its missing parts supplied by reference TRBV9 and TRBJ1-2, is DSGVTQTPKHLITATGQRVTLRCSPRSGDLSVYWYQQSLDQGLQFLIQYYNGEERAKGNILERFSAQQFPDLHSELNLSSLELGDSALYFCASSVRQGETYGYTFGSGTRLTVV.

The chain employs TRBV5-4 and TRBJ2-5, with 11 bases fitting TRBD2. V gave up 4 bases and J gave up 2 bases; unmatched junction bases: 7. The CDR3 sequence is 16 residues long. CDR1 is SGHNT, CDR2 YYREEE, per germline (reference sequence). As DNA, the CDR3 is TGTGCCAGCAGCCGAGGGACTAGCGGTCCTCAAGAGACCCAGTACTTC. Translated, it gives CASSRGTSGPQETQYF.

This clone was counted between two and nine times. The chain joins TRBV19 to TRBJ2-5; 7 bases agree with TRBD2. The V gene's germline CDR1 is LNHDA and CDR2 SQIVND (reference sequence). The CDR3 loop spans 15 amino acids. The V segment lost 5 bases and the J segment 1 base; nucleotides outside the gene matches: 7. The CDR3, as DNA: TGTGCCAGTAGTTCCAGGGCGGGGGTCCAAGAGACCCAGTACTTC. Its protein is CASSSRAGVQETQYF.

The chain combines TRBV5-1 with TRBJ2-1; 12 positions match TRBD2. The CDR3 runs 18 residues. Germline V gene sequence: CDR1 SGHRS, CDR2 YFSETQ. V shed 4 bases, J shed 0 bases, and the junction held 8 bases outside the gene matches. The chain's CDR3 is CASSHGLAGGPSYNEQFF. In DNA, the CDR3 is TGCGCCAGCAGCCACGGGCTAGCGGGGGGGCCCTCCTACAATGAGCAGTTCTTC.

The V call is TRBV6-1, the J call TRBJ1-5; D possibly corresponds to TRBD1 (5 bases). Trimming stripped 10 bases from V and 0 bases from J, with 16 bases between. This CDR3 region has 15 residues. Germline V gene lookup returns CDR1 MNHNS and CDR2 SASEGT. The CDR3 spells CATNPGRASNQPQHF. DNA for the CDR3: TGTGCCACCAACCCGGGACGGGCTAGCAATCAGCCCCAGCATTTT.

The gene calls are TRBV4-1 and TRBJ2-2, with 11 bases fitting TRBD2. V lost 0 bases to trimming and J lost 6 bases; unmatched junction nucleotides: 6. CDR3 length equals 17 residues. Germline CDR1 and CDR2: MGHRA and YSYEKL. CDR3 sequence (DNA): TGCGCCAGCAGCCAAGATCTGCTAGCGGGGGGAGCCGGGGAGCTGTTTTTT. It encodes CASSQDLLAGGAGELFF.

The chain combines TRBV7-9 with TRBJ1-1, with unresolved D. Trimming left V 1 base short and J 5 bases short, with 11 bases between. CDR1 is SEHNR and CDR2 is FQNEAQ in the germline V gene (reference sequence). This CDR3 is 14 amino acids long. For the CDR3, the DNA is TGTGCCAGCAGCTTAGAAGGGTCACGGACTGAAGCTTTCTTT. Its translation: CASSLEGSRTEAFF.

This rearrangement joins TRBV15 to TRBJ2-3; TRBD1 matches at 7 bases. The V gene's germline CDR1 is LNHNV and CDR2 YYDKDF (reference sequence). Germline trimming cut 1 base from V and 2 bases from J; bases unmatched to any gene: 6. The CDR3 consists of 16 residues. CDR3 bases: TGTGCCACCAGCAGAGGATCGGGACAGTTCACAGATACGCAGTATTTT. Its protein is CATSRGSGQFTDTQYF.

The rearrangement uses TRBV4-3 and TRBJ2-1; 10 bases are a match to TRBD2. The CDR3 loop spans 18 amino acids. Germline values: CDR1 LGHNA, CDR2 YSLEER. J was trimmed by 0 bases and V by 1 base; bases with no gene match: 6. This CDR3 is CASSQGSLAGASYNEQFF. The CDR3 DNA sequence: TGCGCCAGCAGCCAAGGTTCCCTAGCGGGAGCCTCCTACAATGAGCAGTTCTTC.

J is TRBJ1-2 and V is TRBV19, with D unresolved. V shed 7 bases and J shed 4 bases, with 16 bases lying between them. CDR1 LNHDA and CDR2 SQIVND come from the germline V gene (reference sequence). The CDR3 extends over 14 amino acids. The DNA for the CDR3 is TGTGCCAGTAACCCCCTTCGGGCGGTCTATGGCTACACCTTC. As protein: CASNPLRAVYGYTF.

The V and J genes are TRBV5-1 and TRBJ2-7, with a weak D call TRBD2 (5 bases). Germline assignment: CDR1 SGHRS and CDR2 YFSETQ. V shed 1 base and J shed 0 bases, with 8 bases lying between them. The CDR3 consists of 14 residues. CDR3 sequence (DNA): TGCGCCAGCAGCTTGAGGCTAGCCTCCTACGAGCAGTACTTC. Its translation: CASSLRLASYEQYF.